The 25 T cell receptor beta chains below come from one sample, sequenced in a study of OX40 agonist ivuxolimab in advanced cancers. Only in-frame clones appear in the TCRdb table, and some are missing; sequencing was by immunoSEQ multiplex PCR. This sample has 90,000 to 150,000 clones; 75% to 90% occur once, and the top ten carry 0.55%. The sequences come from CD4+ or CD8+ T cells sorted from blood, collected in a trial of the OX40 agonist ivuxolimab. The receptors originated from an adult with an advanced solid tumor such as melanoma, head and neck, liver or kidney cancer.

The sample holds one count of this clone. V gene TRBV18 combines with J gene TRBJ2-1, with TRBD2 matching over 11 bases. V shed 0 bases and J 10 bases; nucleotides not matched to a gene: 11. The CDR3 covers 17 residues. Germline CDR1 is KGHSH and CDR2 is LQKENI. The CDR3 loop reads CASSPPISGGATREQFF. As DNA, the CDR3 is TGTGCCAGCTCACCACCGATTAGCGGGGGGGCTACTAGGGAGCAGTTCTTC.

This clone was recorded once. The chain joins TRBV28 to TRBJ1-2; D perhaps matches TRBD1 (5 bases). This CDR3 region has 13 residues. Trimming cost V 3 bases and J 4 bases, with 9 bases left between them. In germline, CDR1 is MDHEN, CDR2 SYDVKM. This chain's CDR3 is CASSLGEIYGYTF. The CDR3, as DNA: TGTGCCAGCAGTTTGGGGGAGATCTATGGCTACACCTTC.

This clone showed up just once. The chain carries TRBV19 and TRBJ2-5, with D possibly being TRBD2 (6 bases). Germline loops: CDR1 LNHDA, CDR2 SQIVND (reference sequence). Trimming removed 1 base from V and 4 bases from J, with 10 bases in between. This CDR3 has 14 residues. CDR3 DNA sequence: TGTGCCAGTAGTATAGGGGGAGGAGGAGAGACCCAGTACTTC. Its protein is CASSIGGGGETQYF.

About this clone itself: One end of the junction fails to match germline, which may point to a read error. The same CDR3 also results from other DNA sequences found in this sample. The rearrangement uses TRBV4-3 and TRBJ2-7, with D possibly matching TRBD2 (5 bases). Germline V CDR1 and CDR2: LGHNA, YSLEER. This CDR3 region has 15 residues. CDR3 nucleotides: TGCGCCAGCAGTCAAGGTGGAGGAGATCCCTACGAGCAGTACTTC. The encoded protein is CASSQGGGDPYEQYF.

The V call is TRBV9, the J call TRBJ2-5, with no clear D. CDR3 length: 13 residues. The V end lost 0 bases, the J end lost 7 bases, and 10 bases lay between the germline ends. Germline V gene data show CDR1 as SGDLS and CDR2 as YYNGEE. CDR3 amino acids: CASSVDGYGTQYF. CDR3 in DNA: TGTGCCAGCAGCGTAGACGGGTATGGGACCCAGTACTTC.

The chain carries TRBV28 and TRBJ2-6; D ambiguous. V lost 6 bases and J 4 bases, leaving 10 bases between the germline ends. The CDR3 covers 14 residues. Germline V gene lookup returns CDR1 MDHEN and CDR2 SYDVKM. The CDR3 DNA follows: TGTGCCAGCAGGGTCGGGCCCGGGGCCAACGTCCTGACTTTC. This translates into CASRVGPGANVLTF.

The chain couples TRBV4-2 to TRBJ2-3; TRBD2 matches 13 bases. V lost 4 bases, J lost 2 bases, and 12 bases stayed unmatched. Germline V gene data show CDR1 as LGHNA and CDR2 as YNFKEQ. The length of the CDR3 is 19 residues. CDR3 DNA sequence: TGTGCCAGCAGCCGCTCCGGGACTAGCGGGGAAACTGACACAGATACGCAGTATTTT. It is translated as CASSRSGTSGETDTDTQYF.

This clone has a single count. The chain combines TRBV7-9 with TRBJ2-3; the match to TRBD1 covers 8 bases. The CDR3 loop spans 12 amino acids. Per germline, CDR1 SEHNR and CDR2 FQNEAQ (reference sequence). V was pared by 6 bases and J by 7 bases, with 3 bases of the junction left unmatched. CDR3 nucleotide sequence: TGTGCCAGCAGAGACAGGGGAAATACGCAGTATTTT. As protein: CASRDRGNTQYF. The entire variable domain, with the rest obtained from reference TRBV7-9 and TRBJ2-3, is as follows: DTGVSQNPRHKITKRGQNVTFRCDPISEHNRLYWYRQTLGQGPEFLTYFQNEAQLEKSRLLSDRFSAERPKGSFSTLEIQRTEQGDSAMYLCASRDRGNTQYFGPGTRLTVL.

The J gene is TRBJ2-7, the V gene TRBV6-5; no clear D gene. The germline gives CDR1 MNHEY, CDR2 SVGAGI. V shed 6 bases and J shed 6 bases, with 15 bases lying between them. The CDR3 spans 13 residues. DNA for the CDR3: TGTGCCAGCAGCGACTCGGCAGCCCGCGAGCAGTACTTC. It encodes CASSDSAAREQYF.

The chain combines TRBV28 with TRBJ1-1; the D is unclear. The germline gives CDR1 MDHEN, CDR2 SYDVKM. The CDR3 spans 12 residues. Trimming removed 4 bases from V and 0 bases from J, with 3 bases in between. The CDR3 DNA reads as TGTGCCAGCAGTTCAGTGAACACTGAAGCTTTCTTT. Its translation is CASSSVNTEAFF.

The chain recombines TRBV5-8 with TRBJ2-7, with D perhaps being TRBD1 or TRBD2 (5 bases each). Between the trimmed V and J ends, which lost 7 bases and 4 bases, there was a span of 6 bases. The CDR3 totals 10 residues. Germline CDR1 is SGHTS and CDR2 is YDEGEE. CDR3 DNA: TGTGCCAGCGGGGGTTACGAGCAGTACTTC. Its protein product is CASGGYEQYF.

V is TRBV18 and J is TRBJ2-3; TRBD1 aligns across 7 bases. The CDR3 extends over 12 amino acids. CDR1 KGHSH and CDR2 LQKENI come from the germline V gene. The ends lost 5 bases at V and 5 bases at J; junction bases unmatched: 1. The CDR3, as DNA: TGTGCCAGCTCAGGGACAGAAGATACGCAGTATTTT. It encodes CASSGTEDTQYF.

The V gene is TRBV7-7, the J gene TRBJ2-2, with D perhaps matching TRBD1 (6 bases). There are 14 residues in the CDR3. With 5 bases removed from V and 2 bases from J, the gap between germline ends came to 9 bases. CDR1 is SSHAT, CDR2 FNYEAQ, per germline (reference sequence). The CDR3 sequence is CASSRTVNTGELFF. The DNA for the CDR3 is TGTGCCAGCAGCCGGACAGTCAACACCGGGGAGCTGTTTTTT. The entire variable domain, with the rest obtained from reference TRBV7-7 and TRBJ2-2, is as follows: GAGVSQSPRYKVTKRGQDVTLRCDPISSHATLYWYQQALGQGPEFLTYFNYEAQPDKSGLPSDRFSAERPEGSISTLTIQRTEQRDSAMYRCASSRTVNTGELFFGEGSRLTVL.

In its sample, this clone was seen once. This rearrangement joins TRBV7-9 to TRBJ2-3; a possible D gene is TRBD1 (6 bases). Looked up from germline, CDR1 is SEHNR and CDR2 is FQNEAQ (reference sequence). This CDR3 has 14 amino acids. V lost 3 bases and J lost 3, with 10 bases in between. This CDR3 reads CASSFGQGTDTQYF. The CDR3 DNA follows: TGTGCCAGCAGCTTCGGCCAGGGGACAGATACGCAGTATTTT.

The chain uses TRBV6-4 and TRBJ2-5, with D unclear. Trimming removed 2 bases from V and 4 bases from J, with 11 bases in between. The CDR3 is made up of 14 amino acids. Germline CDR1 is MRHNA and CDR2 is SNTAGT. This chain's CDR3 is CASSDTRLGETQYF. The CDR3 coding sequence is TGTGCCAGCAGTGACACCCGGTTAGGAGAGACCCAGTACTTC.

The chain carries TRBV15 and TRBJ1-2, with 7 bases that match TRBD1. The CDR3 loop spans 17 amino acids. Germline loops: CDR1 LNHNV, CDR2 YYDKDF (reference sequence). The J segment lost 0 bases and the V segment lost 5 bases, leaving 12 bases of the junction unmatched. The CDR3 DNA reads TGTGCCACCAGCGGATTAGGACAGGTGGGAGCTAACTATGGCTACACCTTC. Translating gives CATSGLGQVGANYGYTF. The variable domain in full, completed from reference TRBV15 and TRBJ1-2, reads DAMVIQNPRYQVTQFGKPVTLSCSQTLNHNVMYWYQQKSSQAPKLLFHYYDKDFNNEADTPDNFQSRRPNTSFCFLDIRSPGLGDTAMYLCATSGLGQVGANYGYTFGSGTRLTVV.

In regard to this clone: Additional DNA sequences in this sample encode the identical CDR3. This sequence joins TRBV5-4 and TRBJ2-7, with 7 bases aligning to TRBD2. Germline trimming cut 3 bases from V and 6 bases from J; bases unmatched to any gene: 3. CDR3 length: 12 amino acids. Germline V gene sequence: CDR1 SGHNT, CDR2 YYREEE (reference sequence). The CDR3: CASSSSSGEQYF. The CDR3 nucleotides read TGTGCCAGCAGCTCCTCTAGCGGCGAGCAGTACTTC.

The J gene is TRBJ1-6, the V gene TRBV19; D possibly corresponds to TRBD1 (5 bases). V dropped 10 bases and J dropped 7 bases, with 17 bases sitting between them. The CDR3 is 14 amino acids. Germline V gene data show CDR1 as LNHDA and CDR2 as SQIVND (reference sequence). CDR3 nucleotide sequence: TGTGCCACCGCTATGAGGGACCCGAATTCACCCCTCCACTTT. Translation gives CATAMRDPNSPLHF. The full variable domain, its missing parts supplied by reference TRBV19 and TRBJ1-6, is DGGITQSPKYLFRKEGQNVTLSCEQNLNHDAMYWYRQDPGQGLRLIYYSQIVNDFQKGDIAEGYSVSREKKESFPLTVTSAQKNPTAFYLCATAMRDPNSPLHFGNGTRLTVT.

This clone was picked up one time. The J gene is TRBJ2-2, the V gene TRBV29-1; 8 positions match TRBD2. V lost 3 bases and J lost 1; bases outside the gene matches: 4. CDR1 and CDR2 from the germline V gene are SQVTM and ANQGSEA. The CDR3 runs 15 residues. The DNA of the CDR3 is TGCAGCGTTGAGGGGCTAGCGGGGAACACCGGGGAGCTGTTTTTT. Its translation: CSVEGLAGNTGELFF.

The chain carries TRBV18 and TRBJ2-7; 7 bases are shared with TRBD1. The CDR3 extends over 14 amino acids. The J segment lost 3 bases and the V segment lost 6 bases, leaving 8 bases of the junction unmatched. Germline values: CDR1 KGHSH, CDR2 LQKENI. Written as DNA, the CDR3 is TGTGCCAGCTCCCCAGTCCAGGGGGTCTACGAGCAGTACTTC. As protein: CASSPVQGVYEQYF. Filled out from reference TRBV18 and TRBJ2-7, the complete variable domain reads NAGVMQNPRHLVRRRGQEARLRCSPMKGHSHVYWYRQLPEEGLKFMVYLQKENIIDESGMPKERFSAEFPKEGPSILRIQQVVRGDSAAYFCASSPVQGVYEQYFGPGTRLTVT.

A few counts support this clone. This chain connects TRBV6-5 to TRBJ1-2; D uncertain. V was pared by 0 bases and J by 4 bases, with 6 bases between. Germline V gives CDR1 MNHEY, CDR2 SVGAGI. There are 13 residues in the CDR3. This CDR3 is CASSYSGIYGYTF. The CDR3 DNA follows: TGTGCCAGCAGTTACTCAGGGATCTATGGCTACACCTTC.

This clone was detected only a few times. The chain carries TRBV28 and TRBJ1-2; D is undetermined. The V end was cut by 3 bases, the J end by 9 bases, with 11 bases between. The CDR3 has 12 amino acids. Germline CDR1 reads MDHEN; CDR2 reads SYDVKM. For the CDR3, the DNA is TGTGCCAGCAGTTTGCGGGGAGGTAGCTACACCTTC. Translation gives CASSLRGGSYTF.

The V and J genes are TRBV29-1 and TRBJ2-7; D may be TRBD2 (5 bases). The germline V gene has CDR1 SQVTM and CDR2 ANQGSEA. CDR3 size: 10 residues. The V and J ends lost 6 bases and 3 bases respectively, with 6 bases between them. CDR3 sequence: CSVGGYEQYF. CDR3 bases: TGCAGCGTCGGAGGCTACGAGCAGTACTTC.

This chain uses TRBV28 with TRBJ1-2; TRBD1 is a possible D gene (6 bases). V gave up 5 bases and J gave up 4 bases, with 14 bases separating them. The CDR3 is made up of 14 amino acids. The germline V gene has CDR1 MDHEN and CDR2 SYDVKM. This CDR3 reads CASSPRGQAYGYTF. CDR3 nucleotides: TGTGCCAGCAGTCCCCGGGGGCAGGCCTATGGCTACACCTTC.

The rearrangement joins TRBV5-4 to TRBJ1-2, with a possible D match to TRBD1 (5 bases). The CDR3 is 13 amino acids. Germline V gene data show CDR1 as SGHNT and CDR2 as YYREEE (reference sequence). Trimming stripped 2 bases from V and 6 bases from J, with 11 bases between. CDR3 bases: TGTGCCAGCAGCTTCGGGGGTAGTGATGGCTACACCTTC. Translation: CASSFGGSDGYTF. The whole variable domain, remainder taken from reference TRBV5-4 and TRBJ1-2, is ETGVTQSPTHLIKTRGQQVTLRCSSQSGHNTVSWYQQALGQGPQFIFQYYREEENGRGNFPPRFSGLQFPNYSSELNVNALELDDSALYLCASSFGGSDGYTFGSGTRLTVV.